The 27 T cell receptor beta chains reported below all come from one sample, sequenced in a study of post-analysis software for immune sequencing data. Study-level points and caveats: Controls showed lower frequencies than patients for 4 or 5 TRBV segments, and TRBV5-6, TRBV5-1 and TRBV20-1 were among these.

No antigen is known for these receptors. Researchers reported that TCR beta cDNA libraries carried unique molecular identifiers. Each CDR3 protein is one row after TCRdb ran MiXCR on the PCR reads. The table lists under 900,000 distinct CDR3 sequences, approximately 53% of them singletons. The sequenced material came from blood. The receptor set was obtained from a girl between 5 and 17 years old with multiple sclerosis.

The chain employs TRBV15 and TRBJ2-7; D ambiguous. CDR3 length equals 15 residues. CDR1 and CDR2 from the germline V gene are LNHNV and YYDKDF (reference sequence). V was shortened by 5 bases and J by 1 base, with 15 bases between the two germline ends. The CDR3 DNA follows: TGTGCCACCAGCCACCGTATGGAGAAATCCTACGAGCAGTACTTC. Its protein is CATSHRMEKSYEQYF.

The chain is built from TRBV7-8 and TRBJ1-1, with D perhaps matching TRBD1 (5 bases). CDR3 length: 14 residues. The ends were cut back, 4 bases at V and 1 base at J, with 10 bases in the middle. Germline loops: CDR1 SGHVS, CDR2 FQNEAQ. CDR3 sequence: CASSSGRKNTEAFF. CDR3 coding DNA: TGTGCCAGCAGCTCGGGACGTAAGAACACTGAAGCTTTCTTT.

The gene calls are TRBV18 and TRBJ1-2, with D perhaps TRBD1 (5 bases). The germline V gene encodes CDR1 KGHSH and CDR2 LQKENI. This CDR3 region has 14 residues. V was trimmed by 2 bases and J by 6 bases, leaving 13 bases between them. CDR3 in amino acids: CASSPGTRDDGYTF. DNA of the CDR3: TGTGCCAGCTCACCAGGGACCAGGGACGATGGCTACACCTTC.

The gene calls are TRBV5-1 and TRBJ2-1; 8 bases line up with TRBD2. The V gene end was trimmed by 0 bases and the J gene end by 4 bases; junction bases not matched to a gene: 6. The CDR3 consists of 16 residues. In germline, CDR1 is SGHRS, CDR2 YFSETQ. DNA of the CDR3: TGCGCCAGCAGCTTGGATACTAGCGGAGGATACAATGAGCAGTTCTTC. The encoded protein is CASSLDTSGGYNEQFF.

V is TRBV7-3 and J is TRBJ2-3; possible D gene TRBD2, 6 bases. Germline assignment: CDR1 SGHTA and CDR2 FQGTGA. CDR3 size: 18 residues. The ends were cut back, 1 base at V and 2 bases at J, with 19 bases in the middle. The CDR3 nucleotides are TGTGCCAGCAGCTTAAACCCCTCTAGCGTTGACTCCACAGATACGCAGTATTTT. This gives the protein CASSLNPSSVDSTDTQYF.

CDR3 amino acids: CASSPPLDSSAGEQYF. CDR3 nucleotide sequence: TGCGCCAGCAGCCCTCCTTTGGACAGTTCGGCGGGGGAGCAGTACTTC. The rearrangement links TRBV5-1 to TRBJ2-7; D assignment may be TRBD1 or TRBD2 (6 bases each). The CDR3 loop spans 16 amino acids. CDR1 SGHRS and CDR2 YFSETQ come from the germline V gene. V lost 4 bases and J lost 7, with 24 bases in between.

This clonotype was observed a handful of times. This sequence joins TRBV29-1 and TRBJ2-1; maybe TRBD2 (6 bases). Trimming pared 3 bases from V and 10 bases from J, leaving 13 bases between. Looked up from germline, CDR1 is SQVTM and CDR2 is ANQGSEA. The CDR3 contains 12 residues. Here the CDR3 reads CSVDPGLEEQFF. DNA of the CDR3: TGCAGCGTTGACCCGGGACTGGAAGAGCAGTTCTTC.

The V gene is TRBV6-6, the J gene TRBJ2-3; D uncertain. The V and J ends lost 0 bases and 6 bases respectively, with 7 bases between them. The CDR3 sequence is 13 residues long. Germline V gene data show CDR1 as MNHNY and CDR2 as SVGAGI (reference sequence). The CDR3 loop reads CASSYSQPDTQYF. CDR3 DNA sequence: TGTGCCAGCAGTTACTCCCAGCCCGATACGCAGTATTTT.

V usage is TRBV20-1 and J usage is TRBJ2-5; 8 bases agree with TRBD2. Germline-derived CDR1 and CDR2 are DFQATT and SNEGSKA (reference sequence). V shed 3 bases, J shed 2 bases, and the junction held 5 bases outside the gene matches. The CDR3 runs to 14 residues. The DNA for the CDR3 is TGCAGTGCTAGTAGCGGGAATTCTCAAGAGACCCAGTACTTC. It codes for CSASSGNSQETQYF.

This clonotype appeared a few times. The V gene is TRBV12-3 or TRBV12-4, the J gene TRBJ2-7; 8 positions match TRBD1. The CDR3 length is 14 residues. J gave up 0 bases and V 8 bases, and 6 bases lay outside the gene matches. CDR3 region: CASQATGDSYEQYF. CDR3 DNA: TGTGCCAGCCAAGCGACAGGGGACTCCTACGAGCAGTACTTC.

V is TRBV6-5 and J is TRBJ2-1; 8 nucleotides align to TRBD1. Germline assignment: CDR1 MNHEY and CDR2 SVGAGI. CDR3 length: 15 residues. V shed 8 bases, J shed 7 bases, and the junction held 13 bases outside the gene matches. CDR3 in amino acids: CASGQGSRWKNEQFF. The DNA for the CDR3 is TGTGCCAGCGGACAGGGTTCGAGGTGGAAGAATGAGCAGTTCTTC.

The chain is built from TRBV6-5 and TRBJ1-2; no clear D. Germline CDR1 MNHEY, CDR2 SVGAGI. The CDR3 consists of 14 residues. Trimming left V 6 bases short and J 1 base short, with 12 bases between. Written as DNA, the CDR3 is TGTGCCAGCAGGGTCGTGGACGATAACTATGGCTACACCTTC. Amino acid sequence: CASRVVDDNYGYTF.

The V call is TRBV19, the J call TRBJ2-7; D not resolved. V gave up 6 bases and J gave up 4 bases, with 22 bases separating them. The V gene's germline CDR1 is LNHDA and CDR2 SQIVND (reference sequence). The CDR3 runs to 16 residues. The CDR3 here is CASRPQHTQLNYEQYF. CDR3 sequence (DNA): TGTGCCAGTAGACCACAACACACTCAGCTTAATTACGAGCAGTACTTC.

The rearrangement joins TRBV9 to TRBJ2-4; 11 bases line up with TRBD2. J gave up 13 bases and V 4 bases, and 13 bases lay outside the gene matches. The germline V gene has CDR1 SGDLS and CDR2 YYNGEE. The CDR3 spans 15 residues. CDR3 sequence (DNA): TGTGCCAGCAGCAGTAGCGGGAGGGCCTGGGAAGAGCAGTACTTC. It codes for CASSSSGRAWEEQYF.

This chain joins TRBV7-8 and TRBJ1-1; D ambiguous. Germline V lookup: CDR1 SGHVS, CDR2 FQNEAQ. The CDR3 has 14 amino acids. The V gene lost 4 bases and the J gene lost 0 bases, with 9 bases spanning the gap. For the CDR3, the DNA is TGTGCCAGCAGCTCAAGAACAGTGAACACTGAAGCTTTCTTT. Amino acids: CASSSRTVNTEAFF.

The rearrangement links TRBV29-1 to TRBJ2-4; 7 bases are a match to TRBD1. The J call is uncertain, as TRBJ2-7 better fits the DNA end. Looked up from germline, CDR1 is SQVTM and CDR2 is ANQGSEA. The CDR3 sequence is 13 residues long. DNA of the CDR3: TGCAGCGTTGGCAAGACAGGGCCCTACGAGCAGTACTTC. Protein sequence: CSVGKTGPYEQYF.

The chain joins TRBV6-5 to TRBJ1-5; D perhaps matches TRBD1 (5 bases). The CDR3 covers 15 residues. Trimming cost V 5 bases and J 4 bases, with 15 bases left between them. Germline lookup yields CDR1 MNHEY and CDR2 SVGAGI. The CDR3 is CASSDSMGGNQPQHF. The CDR3 DNA reads as TGTGCCAGCAGTGACAGTATGGGGGGTAATCAGCCCCAGCATTTT.

This clonotype has a handful of counts. This chain connects TRBV12-3 or TRBV12-4 to TRBJ1-2; D is unresolved. The CDR3 is made up of 12 amino acids. Trimming took 4 bases from V and 2 from J, leaving 5 bases between them. CDR3 in DNA: TGTGCCAGCAGTTCGCAGAACTATGGCTACACCTTC. It codes for CASSSQNYGYTF.

This chain joins TRBV20-1 and TRBJ2-5; 14 bases are a match to TRBD2. Gene TRBJ2-7 matches the end of the DNA better, so the J call may be wrong. CDR1 is DFQATT and CDR2 is SNEGSKA in the germline V gene (reference sequence). CDR3 length: 16 residues. The CDR3 DNA reads as TGCAGTGCTACCCGACTAGCGGGGGGGCCTGAGGACGAGCAGTACTTC. Translation gives CSATRLAGGPEDEQYF.

The chain employs TRBV2 and TRBJ2-1; the D is unclear. This CDR3 region has 13 residues. V was clipped by 7 bases and J by 8 bases, with 15 bases between them. The germline gives CDR1 SNHLY, CDR2 FYNNEI. CDR3 in DNA: TGTGCCAGCAACCTCGGTAGAGTCGATGAGCAGTTCTTC. This sequence encodes CASNLGRVDEQFF. Filled out from reference TRBV2 and TRBJ2-1, the complete variable domain reads EPEVTQTPSHQVTQMGQEVILRCVPISNHLYFYWYRQILGQKVEFLVSFYNNEISEKSEIFDDQFSVERPDGSNFTLKIRSTKLEDSAMYFCASNLGRVDEQFFGPGTRLTVL.

The V call is TRBV29-1, the J call TRBJ2-1; 14 positions match TRBD2. Germline V gives CDR1 SQVTM, CDR2 ANQGSEA. J lost 8 bases, V lost 4 bases, and 4 bases had no gene match. The CDR3 extends over 14 amino acids. The CDR3 coding sequence is TGCAGCGTTGCGACTAGCGGGAGGGCCCATGAGCAGTTCTTC. Its translation is CSVATSGRAHEQFF.

The chain combines TRBV20-1 with TRBJ2-7, with 7 bases lining up with TRBD1. Germline V CDR1 and CDR2: DFQATT, SNEGSKA (reference sequence). The CDR3 length is 13 residues. V was clipped by 3 bases and J by 0 bases; unmatched bases: 2. Written as DNA, the CDR3 is TGCAGTGCTAGGGACAGGAACTCCTACGAGCAGTACTTC. It translates to CSARDRNSYEQYF.

This clonotype was seen a few times. As DNA, the CDR3 is TGTGCCAGCAGCCAAGGGGTCGGAACCTACAATGAGCAGTTCTTC. Residues: CASSQGVGTYNEQFF. The chain uses TRBV3-1 and TRBJ2-1; unclear D gene. Per germline, CDR1 LGHDT and CDR2 YNNKEL (reference sequence). V dropped 1 base and J dropped 2 bases, with 9 bases sitting between them. This CDR3 region has 15 residues.

V gene TRBV5-1 combines with J gene TRBJ2-7, with D unclear. Between the trimmed V and J ends, which lost 0 bases and 0 bases, there was a span of 13 bases. Germline V gene lookup returns CDR1 SGHRS and CDR2 YFSETQ. The CDR3 covers 16 residues. The CDR3 coding sequence is TGCGCCAGCAGCTTGGAGGGCCGTCCGCTCTCCTACGAGCAGTACTTC. Translating it yields CASSLEGRPLSYEQYF.

J is TRBJ2-3 and V is TRBV7-9; TRBD2 aligns across 8 bases. V lost 4 bases, J lost 3 bases, and 18 bases stayed unmatched. This CDR3 is 19 amino acids long. CDR1 SEHNR and CDR2 FQNEAQ come from the germline V gene (reference sequence). The CDR3, as DNA: TGTGCCAGCAGCTCCATACCGGGACCGGGGACTAGTGGTACAGATACGCAGTATTTT. Its protein is CASSSIPGPGTSGTDTQYF.

The gene calls are TRBV12-3 or TRBV12-4 and TRBJ2-3, with 9 positions matching TRBD1. Trimming cost V 6 bases and J 3 bases; bases outside gene matches: 7. The CDR3 is 15 amino acids. CDR3 sequence reads: CASSTRTGVTDTQYF. CDR3 coding DNA: TGTGCCAGCAGCACCCGGACAGGGGTGACAGATACGCAGTATTTT.

There are a few counts of this clonotype. This chain connects TRBV14 to TRBJ1-4, with D unresolved. Germline V gives CDR1 SGHDN, CDR2 FVKESK. The CDR3 runs to 14 residues. With 4 bases removed from V and 8 bases from J, the gap between germline ends came to 14 bases. The chain's CDR3 is CASSLTDDGEKLFF. Written as DNA, the CDR3 is TGTGCCAGCAGCCTAACGGACGATGGGGAAAAACTGTTTTTT.